Presented here are 17 T cell receptor beta chains from one specimen sequenced in a study of beta chain features in type 1 diabetes. cDNA synthesis used the whole RNA isolate, giving expressed TCRB sequences. Profiled with immunoSEQ multiplex PCR; TCRdb holds only in-frame clones, not every one. The sample shows 130,000 or so clones, less than 10% of them seen only once. Input material: central memory CD4+ T cells from blood. These receptor sequences come from a woman aged 35 to 49 in good health.

The chain carries TRBV19 and TRBJ1-4; 7 bases match TRBD1. The CDR3 spans 13 residues. J was trimmed by 13 bases and V by 2 bases; bases with no gene match: 7. The germline CDR1 and CDR2 sequences are LNHDA and SQIVND (reference sequence). The CDR3 region is CASSIRTGQPLFF. The CDR3 nucleotides read TGTGCCAGTAGTATACGCACGGGACAGCCACTGTTTTTT.

This clone was counted only a few times. CDR3 protein: CASSLPGTTQPQHF. As DNA, the CDR3 is TGTGCCAGCAGCTTACCCGGGACAACCCAGCCCCAGCATTTT. The chain uses TRBV7-9 and TRBJ1-5; D perhaps matches TRBD1 (6 bases). CDR1 and CDR2 (germline): SEHNR, FQNEAQ (reference sequence). There are 14 residues in the CDR3. V was pared by 2 bases and J by 7 bases, with 12 bases between.

The rearrangement links TRBV6-4 to TRBJ2-3; 7 nucleotides agree with TRBD1. V dropped 4 bases and J dropped 1; count of bases not matched to a gene: 2. Germline CDR1 reads MRHNA; CDR2 reads SNTAGT. The CDR3 length is 14 residues. The CDR3 DNA reads as TGTGCCAGCAGTGCGCAGGGGGGCACAGATACGCAGTATTTT. Amino acid sequence: CASSAQGGTDTQYF.

In its sample, this clone was seen a few times. CDR3 sequence: CASSRDHQETQYF. In nucleotides, the CDR3 is TGTGCCAGCAGCCGGGATCACCAAGAGACCCAGTACTTC. The chain links TRBV6-4 to TRBJ2-5; D perhaps matches TRBD2 (5 bases). Per the germline V gene, CDR1 is MRHNA and CDR2 is SNTAGT. The CDR3 is 13 residues long. Deletions cut 6 bases from V and 0 bases from J, with 8 bases between.

This clone was counted a few times. This sequence joins TRBV15 and TRBJ2-3, with 7 bases fitting TRBD2. This CDR3 has 16 residues. V trimming: 7 bases; J trimming: 2 bases; junction bases outside the gene matches: 12. Germline CDR1 and CDR2: LNHNV and YYDKDF (reference sequence). CDR3 loop: CATTRGEGPDTDTQYF. The CDR3 DNA reads TGTGCCACCACCCGAGGGGAGGGGCCCGACACAGATACGCAGTATTTT.

The rearrangement links TRBV11-2 to TRBJ2-1; no firm D call. V was trimmed by 1 base and J by 4 bases, leaving 8 bases between them. Per germline, CDR1 SGHAT and CDR2 FQNNGV. The CDR3 consists of 14 residues. The chain's CDR3 is CASSLGREYNEQFF. In DNA form, the CDR3 reads TGTGCCAGCAGCTTAGGCCGAGAGTACAATGAGCAGTTCTTC.

This chain joins TRBV18 and TRBJ1-2; no definite D call. CDR3 size: 13 residues. V lost 2 bases to trimming and J lost 4 bases, with 8 bases between them. CDR1 and CDR2 (germline): KGHSH, LQKENI. This CDR3 reads CASSPKEAYGYTF. The CDR3 nucleotides are TGTGCCAGCTCACCAAAAGAAGCCTATGGCTACACCTTC.

This chain uses TRBV2 with TRBJ2-5; 10 bases are a match to TRBD2. V lost 7 bases and J lost 3; bases outside the gene matches: 14. Per the germline V gene, CDR1 is SNHLY and CDR2 is FYNNEI. This CDR3 has 17 residues. DNA of the CDR3: TGTGCCAGCACCATACTAGCGGGGTCCGTGGGTGAAGAGACCCAGTACTTC. Its protein product is CASTILAGSVGEETQYF.

This clone turned up a few times. The rearrangement joins TRBV7-9 to TRBJ1-6; 7 bases agree with TRBD1. V was pared by 6 bases and J by 5 bases, with 10 bases of the junction left unmatched. CDR1 is SEHNR, CDR2 FQNEAQ, per germline (reference sequence). The CDR3 spans 16 residues. CDR3 in DNA: TGTGCCAGCAGGGCTGACAGGGTTTTGGATAATTCACCCCTCCACTTT. Amino acids: CASRADRVLDNSPLHF.

The genes are TRBV6-5 and TRBJ1-6; 8 positions match TRBD1. Germline loops: CDR1 MNHEY, CDR2 SVGAGI. The CDR3 extends over 14 amino acids. V dropped 6 bases and J dropped 9; count of bases not matched to a gene: 7. Here the CDR3 DNA reads TGTGCCAGCAGGAGCCCCACAGGGGGTTCACCCCTCCACTTT. Translated, it gives CASRSPTGGSPLHF.

This clone was observed a handful of times. This chain uses TRBV9 with TRBJ1-4; the match to TRBD1 covers 8 bases. V trimming: 6 bases; J trimming: 4 bases; junction bases outside the gene matches: 8. The germline CDR1 and CDR2 sequences are SGDLS and YYNGEE. This CDR3 region has 15 residues. CDR3 residues: CASTSGGGINEKLFF. CDR3 coding DNA: TGTGCCAGCACCTCAGGGGGCGGCATTAATGAAAAACTGTTTTTT.

The chain couples TRBV28 to TRBJ1-2; 7 bases are a match to TRBD1. V trimming: 2 bases; J trimming: 4 bases; junction bases outside the gene matches: 7. Germline loops: CDR1 MDHEN, CDR2 SYDVKM. The CDR3 totals 15 residues. CDR3 nucleotide sequence: TGTGCCAGCAGTTTAATGACAGGGAAACGCTATGGCTACACCTTC. As protein: CASSLMTGKRYGYTF.

As regards this clone: This same CDR3 is encoded by further DNA sequences in the sample. This CDR3 is CASSLDRGTEAFF. CDR3 in DNA: TGTGCCAGTAGTTTGGACAGGGGCACTGAAGCTTTCTTT. The V and J genes are TRBV19 and TRBJ1-1; TRBD1 agrees at 9 bases. This CDR3 is built from 13 residues. CDR1 is LNHDA and CDR2 is SQIVND in the germline V gene (reference sequence). The trim removed 5 bases at V and 4 bases at J, leaving 2 bases unmatched. The full variable domain, rest sourced from reference TRBV19 and TRBJ1-1, is DGGITQSPKYLFRKEGQNVTLSCEQNLNHDAMYWYRQDPGQGLRLIYYSQIVNDFQKGDIAEGYSVSREKKESFPLTVTSAQKNPTAFYLCASSLDRGTEAFFGQGTRLTVV.

This chain links TRBV6-1 with TRBJ2-5, with D possibly matching TRBD2 (7 bases). The length of the CDR3 is 13 residues. Germline lookup yields CDR1 MNHNS and CDR2 SASEGT. The ends were cut back, 6 bases at V and 5 bases at J, with 13 bases in the middle. The CDR3 is CASRGGGMETQYF. CDR3 bases: TGTGCCAGCAGGGGAGGGGGTATGGAGACCCAGTACTTC.

In its sample, this clone was seen a few times. CDR3 protein: CASTLRALAGGGDEQFF. The DNA of the CDR3 is TGTGCCAGCACTCTCAGGGCCCTAGCGGGGGGAGGCGATGAGCAGTTCTTC. The chain links TRBV7-2 to TRBJ2-1; 11 nucleotides align to TRBD2. Germline CDR1 SGHTA, CDR2 FQGNSA. CDR3 length: 17 amino acids. V lost 7 bases to trimming and J lost 8 bases; unmatched junction nucleotides: 16.

On this clone: Other DNA sequences in the same sample also yield this CDR3. The chain links TRBV18 to TRBJ1-1; D possibly corresponds to TRBD1 (5 bases). V lost 2 bases, J lost 1 base, and 5 bases lay in between. Germline V gene lookup returns CDR1 KGHSH and CDR2 LQKENI. The CDR3 is 13 amino acids. CDR3: CASSPGQNTEAFF. The CDR3 DNA is TGTGCCAGCTCACCAGGACAGAACACTGAAGCTTTCTTT.

This clone was seen repeatedly, ten times or more. This rearrangement joins TRBV28 to TRBJ2-7, with D unclear. From germline, CDR1 is MDHEN and CDR2 SYDVKM. This CDR3 comprises 14 residues. The germline V and J ends were trimmed by 7 bases and 0 bases, with 13 bases remaining between them. The DNA of the CDR3 is TGTGCCAGCAACAAACAGAGAAGCTCCTACGAGCAGTACTTC. Residues: CASNKQRSSYEQYF. Supplemented by reference TRBV28 and TRBJ2-7, the full variable domain reads DVKVTQSSRYLVKRTGEKVFLECVQDMDHENMFWYRQDPGLGLRLIYFSYDVKMKEKGDIPEGYSVSREKKERFSLILESASTNQTSMYLCASNKQRSSYEQYFGPGTRLTVT.